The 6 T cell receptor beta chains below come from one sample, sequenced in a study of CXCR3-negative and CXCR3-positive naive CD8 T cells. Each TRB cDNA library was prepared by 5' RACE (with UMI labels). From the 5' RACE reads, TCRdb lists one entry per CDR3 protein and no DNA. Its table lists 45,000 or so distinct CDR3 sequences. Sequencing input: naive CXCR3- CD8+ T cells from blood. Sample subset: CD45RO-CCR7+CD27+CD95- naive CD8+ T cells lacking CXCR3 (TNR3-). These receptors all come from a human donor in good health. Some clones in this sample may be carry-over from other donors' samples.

The CDR3 sequence is CASSPRQGDTGELFF. The rearrangement uses TRBV4-2 and TRBJ2-2; TCRdb's assignment of TRBD1 cannot be checked, as there is no DNA. CDR1 is LGHNA, CDR2 YNFKEQ, per germline. The CDR3 consists of 15 residues.

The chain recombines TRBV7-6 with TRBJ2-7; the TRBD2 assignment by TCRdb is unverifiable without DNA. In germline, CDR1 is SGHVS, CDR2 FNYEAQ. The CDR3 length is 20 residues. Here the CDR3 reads CASSLVWLAGEVPSSYEQYF.

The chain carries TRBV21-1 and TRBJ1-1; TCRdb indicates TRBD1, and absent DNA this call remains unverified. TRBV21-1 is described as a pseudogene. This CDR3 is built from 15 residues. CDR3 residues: CARNPSGSFNTEAFF.

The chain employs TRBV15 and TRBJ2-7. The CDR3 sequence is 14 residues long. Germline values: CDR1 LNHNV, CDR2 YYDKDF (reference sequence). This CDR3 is CATSRDPERGEQYF.

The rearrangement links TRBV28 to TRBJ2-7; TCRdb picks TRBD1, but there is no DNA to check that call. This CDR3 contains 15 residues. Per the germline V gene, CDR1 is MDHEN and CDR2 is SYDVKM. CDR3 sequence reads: CASRDALGPGRRQYF.

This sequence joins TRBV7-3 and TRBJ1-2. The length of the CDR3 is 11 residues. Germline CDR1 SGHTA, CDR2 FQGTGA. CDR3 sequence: CATQSGLGYTF. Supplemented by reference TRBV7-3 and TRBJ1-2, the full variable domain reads GAGVSQTPSNKVTEKGKYVELRCDPISGHTALYWYRQSLGQGPEFLIYFQGTGAADDSGLPNDRFFAVRPEGSVSTLKIQRTERGDSAVYLCATQSGLGYTFGSGTRLTVV.